The rows below give T cell receptor beta chains drawn from one sample of a study of control samples from healthy donors and cancer patients. Here immunoSEQ multiplex PCR was the method, and the copy in TCRdb shows in-frame clones only, minus some. Here the sample spans 150,000 to 200,000 clones, almost 90% being singletons. The sample comprised blood. These receptors were collected from a woman between 45 and 60 years old in good health. The CDR3 runs from the conserved cysteine through the conserved F or W. Each record gives: J gene, D gene, V gene, clone size, CDR3 protein, CDR3 DNA. The D gene is left open where the match is weak. Size is stated for part of the rows, as once, few or many counts, or as a class when the clone is expanded.

j_call: TRBJ2-5; d_call: .; v_call: TRBV5-5; clone_size: .; cdr3_aa: CASSLPGKETQYF; cdr3_nt: TGTGCCAGCAGCTTGCCCGGAAAAGAGACCCAGTACTTC
j_call: TRBJ2-1; d_call: .; v_call: TRBV9; clone_size: .; cdr3_aa: CASSVAGRARGNEQFF; cdr3_nt: TGTGCCAGCAGCGTAGCCGGCAGGGCGCGGGGAAATGAGCAGTTCTTC
j_call: TRBJ2-1; d_call: .; v_call: TRBV27; clone_size: .; cdr3_aa: CASSRPLGTEVIHEQFF; cdr3_nt: TGTGCCAGCAGCCGCCCCCTAGGGACCGAGGTCATCCATGAGCAGTTCTTC
j_call: TRBJ2-2; d_call: .; v_call: TRBV27; clone_size: .; cdr3_aa: CASSREWYTGELFF; cdr3_nt: TGTGCCAGCAGCCGGGAGTGGTACACCGGGGAGCTGTTTTTT
j_call: TRBJ2-2; d_call: .; v_call: TRBV7-9; clone_size: once; cdr3_aa: CASSFFYPNTGELFF; cdr3_nt: TGTGCCAGCAGCTTTTTCTATCCGAACACCGGGGAGCTGTTTTTT
j_call: TRBJ2-4; d_call: .; v_call: TRBV9; clone_size: .; cdr3_aa: CASSVGQGEGNIQYF; cdr3_nt: TGTGCCAGCAGCGTAGGGCAGGGAGAGGGTAACATTCAGTACTTC
j_call: TRBJ2-7; d_call: .; v_call: TRBV5-1; clone_size: .; cdr3_aa: CASSLDGANSYEQYF; cdr3_nt: TGCGCCAGCAGCTTGGACGGGGCCAACTCCTACGAGCAGTACTTC
j_call: TRBJ2-3; d_call: .; v_call: TRBV7-8; clone_size: .; cdr3_aa: CASSLGNGFTDTQYF; cdr3_nt: TGTGCCAGCAGCTTAGGAAACGGGTTCACAGATACGCAGTATTTT
j_call: TRBJ2-1; d_call: TRBD2; v_call: TRBV5-1; clone_size: few; cdr3_aa: CASSGQSIGTSGSGKFF; cdr3_nt: TGCGCCAGCAGCGGACAGAGCATCGGGACTAGCGGGAGTGGAAAGTTCTTC
j_call: TRBJ1-1; d_call: .; v_call: TRBV29-1; clone_size: .; cdr3_aa: CSVTGYGNTEAFF; cdr3_nt: TGCAGCGTGACGGGCTATGGAAACACTGAAGCTTTCTTT
j_call: TRBJ2-7; d_call: .; v_call: TRBV20-1; clone_size: .; cdr3_aa: CSARLDEQYF; cdr3_nt: TGCAGTGCTAGACTAGACGAGCAGTACTTC
j_call: TRBJ1-2; d_call: TRBD1; v_call: TRBV7-2; clone_size: .; cdr3_aa: CASSLTGGGQGYTF; cdr3_nt: TGTGCCAGCAGCTTAACAGGGGGCGGTCAGGGCTACACCTTC
j_call: TRBJ2-3; d_call: .; v_call: TRBV28; clone_size: .; cdr3_aa: CATSPTGRPTDTQYF; cdr3_nt: TGTGCCACCTCACCCACGGGGAGACCCACAGATACGCAGTATTTT
j_call: TRBJ1-5; d_call: .; v_call: TRBV21-1; clone_size: medium-sized; cdr3_aa: CASSKRRCPGQGKVRSNQPQHF; cdr3_nt: TGTGCCAGCAGCAAAAGAAGGTGTCCTGGACAGGGGAAGGTTCGGAGCAATCAGCCCCAGCATTTT
j_call: TRBJ2-7; d_call: .; v_call: TRBV15; clone_size: .; cdr3_aa: CATSRDSALPVGEQYF; cdr3_nt: TGTGCCACCAGCAGAGATTCGGCCCTTCCAGTCGGCGAGCAGTACTTC
j_call: TRBJ2-3; d_call: TRBD1; v_call: TRBV6-4; clone_size: few; cdr3_aa: CASSDRGRGTPDTQYF; cdr3_nt: TGTGCCAGCAGTGACCGGGGCAGGGGGACACCAGATACGCAGTATTTT
j_call: TRBJ2-7; d_call: .; v_call: TRBV25-1; clone_size: .; cdr3_aa: CASSSQVSYEQYF; cdr3_nt: TGTGCCAGCAGCTCCCAGGTTTCCTACGAGCAGTACTTC
j_call: TRBJ2-5; d_call: .; v_call: TRBV24-1; clone_size: .; cdr3_aa: CATSDPGRQETQYF; cdr3_nt: TGTGCCACCAGTGATCCAGGGCGGCAAGAGACCCAGTACTTC
j_call: TRBJ2-3; d_call: TRBD1; v_call: TRBV5-1; clone_size: .; cdr3_aa: CASSVDRGHTQYF; cdr3_nt: TGCGCCAGCAGCGTGGACAGGGGGCATACGCAGTATTTT
j_call: TRBJ1-1; d_call: .; v_call: TRBV9; clone_size: .; cdr3_aa: CASSVVGAGGSEAFF; cdr3_nt: TGTGCCAGCAGCGTAGTGGGAGCCGGAGGTTCTGAAGCTTTCTTT
j_call: TRBJ1-6; d_call: TRBD1; v_call: TRBV28; clone_size: few; cdr3_aa: CASSSQGAGNYNSPLHF; cdr3_nt: TGTGCCAGCAGTTCCCAGGGGGCGGGGAACTATAATTCACCCCTCCACTTT
j_call: TRBJ2-1; d_call: TRBD2; v_call: TRBV11-2; clone_size: .; cdr3_aa: CASSPLAGGLYEQFF; cdr3_nt: TGTGCCAGCAGCCCCTTAGCGGGAGGTCTCTATGAGCAGTTCTTC
j_call: TRBJ1-2; d_call: TRBD1; v_call: TRBV28; clone_size: .; cdr3_aa: CASSTSGTGVGGYTF; cdr3_nt: TGTGCCAGCAGTACCTCCGGGACAGGGGTGGGTGGCTACACCTTC
j_call: TRBJ2-1; d_call: TRBD2; v_call: TRBV14; clone_size: few; cdr3_aa: CASSQLSGSHEQFF; cdr3_nt: TGTGCCAGCAGCCAACTTAGCGGGAGCCATGAGCAGTTCTTC
j_call: TRBJ1-2; d_call: .; v_call: TRBV6-2/TRBV6-3; clone_size: .; cdr3_aa: CASSSDGPYGYTF; cdr3_nt: TGTGCCAGCAGTTCGGACGGACCCTATGGCTACACCTTC
j_call: TRBJ1-1; d_call: .; v_call: TRBV6-5; clone_size: .; cdr3_aa: CASTNTVMNTEAFF; cdr3_nt: TGTGCCAGCACCAACACAGTTATGAACACTGAAGCTTTCTTT
j_call: TRBJ1-5; d_call: .; v_call: TRBV5-1; clone_size: once; cdr3_aa: CASSRTGGDNQPQHF; cdr3_nt: TGCGCCAGCAGCCGGACGGGGGGCGATAATCAGCCCCAGCATTTT
j_call: TRBJ2-5; d_call: .; v_call: TRBV5-1; clone_size: .; cdr3_aa: CASSRGPRGEETQYF; cdr3_nt: TGCGCCAGCAGTCGAGGACCCCGCGGGGAGGAGACCCAGTACTTC
j_call: TRBJ1-3; d_call: TRBD1; v_call: TRBV29-1; clone_size: .; cdr3_aa: CSVSIRDRGTFSGNTIYF; cdr3_nt: TGCAGCGTGTCCATCCGGGACAGGGGAACGTTCTCTGGAAACACCATATATTTT
j_call: TRBJ1-1; d_call: .; v_call: TRBV11-2; clone_size: few; cdr3_aa: CASRWRGMNTEAFF; cdr3_nt: TGTGCCAGCAGGTGGAGAGGGATGAACACTGAAGCTTTCTTT
j_call: TRBJ2-2; d_call: TRBD2; v_call: TRBV19; clone_size: .; cdr3_aa: CASSTLPGLVNTGELFF; cdr3_nt: TGTGCCAGTAGTACCCTCCCGGGACTAGTGAACACCGGGGAGCTGTTTTTT
j_call: TRBJ1-2; d_call: TRBD1; v_call: TRBV2; clone_size: .; cdr3_aa: CASSDTGDYGYTF; cdr3_nt: TGTGCCAGCAGTGATACAGGGGACTATGGCTACACCTTC
j_call: TRBJ2-6; d_call: .; v_call: TRBV5-6; clone_size: .; cdr3_aa: CASSLVGPGANVLTF; cdr3_nt: TGTGCCAGCAGCTTGGTGGGGCCAGGGGCCAACGTCCTGACTTTC
j_call: TRBJ2-7; d_call: TRBD1; v_call: TRBV5-4; clone_size: many; cdr3_aa: CASSVRDRGEQYF; cdr3_nt: TGTGCCAGCAGCGTCCGGGACAGGGGCGAGCAGTACTTC
j_call: TRBJ2-1; d_call: .; v_call: TRBV4-2; clone_size: many; cdr3_aa: CASSQEGPQGNEQFF; cdr3_nt: TGTGCCAGCAGCCAAGAGGGCCCCCAAGGCAATGAGCAGTTCTTC
j_call: TRBJ1-2; d_call: .; v_call: TRBV2; clone_size: few; cdr3_aa: CASSEETAYTF; cdr3_nt: TGTGCCAGCAGTGAAGAGACTGCCTACACCTTC
j_call: TRBJ2-3; d_call: .; v_call: TRBV14; clone_size: .; cdr3_aa: CASSQDMGSVDTQYF; cdr3_nt: TGTGCCAGCAGCCAAGATATGGGGTCAGTAGATACGCAGTATTTT
j_call: TRBJ1-1; d_call: .; v_call: TRBV5-4; clone_size: medium-sized; cdr3_aa: CASSLDPSRQGGEAFF; cdr3_nt: TGTGCCAGCAGCCTCGACCCTTCTAGACAAGGAGGGGAAGCTTTCTTT
j_call: TRBJ1-1; d_call: .; v_call: TRBV2; clone_size: .; cdr3_aa: CASRRERANTEAFF; cdr3_nt: TGTGCCAGCAGGCGGGAGCGGGCGAACACTGAAGCTTTCTTT